Listed below are T cell receptor beta chains from one sample, sequenced in a study of blood T cell repertoires in COVID-19. Only in-frame clones appear in the TCRdb table, and some are missing; sequencing was by immunoSEQ multiplex PCR. The table has 75,000 to 90,000 clones, approximately 87% seen once. The sample taken for sequencing was peripheral blood. The receptors were sampled from a human donor in a cohort sampled during active COVID-19. The CDR3 runs from the conserved cysteine through the conserved F or W. The order of the fields is CDR3 DNA, CDR3 protein, clone size, D gene, V gene, CDR3 length, J gene. The D gene is left open where the match is weak. The listing skips clone size in some rows; elsewhere it reads once, few, many or a size class.

DNA: TGTGCCAGCAGCCCAGGGGGGAACACTGAAGCTTTCTTT
CDR3: CASSPGGNTEAFF
size: NA
D: TRBD1
V: TRBV3-1/TRBV3-2
length: 13
J: TRBJ1-1

DNA: TGTGCCATCAGTGAGCAGGGGGAAGAGACCCAGTACTTC
CDR3: CAISEQGEETQYF
size: NA
D: TRBD1
V: TRBV10-3
length: 13
J: TRBJ2-5

DNA: TGTGCCAGCAGCGTAGTAACAGATTTCTACAATGAGCAGTTCTTC
CDR3: CASSVVTDFYNEQFF
size: NA
D: NA
V: TRBV9
length: 15
J: TRBJ2-1

DNA: TGCGCCAGCAGCGCCAGGGGGGTCTACTCTGGAAACACCATATATTTT
CDR3: CASSARGVYSGNTIYF
size: NA
D: TRBD1
V: TRBV5-1
length: 16
J: TRBJ1-3

DNA: TGTGCTAGCAGTTTTCACCAAGCCGGGACTAGCGGGAGTGGCTCAGATACGCAGTATTTT
CDR3: CASSFHQAGTSGSGSDTQYF
size: NA
D: TRBD2
V: TRBV7-7
length: 20
J: TRBJ2-3

DNA: TGTGCCAGCAGTTCGGCAATATCGGACAGGAGCTATGGCTACACCTTC
CDR3: CASSSAISDRSYGYTF
size: medium-sized
D: TRBD1
V: TRBV27
length: 16
J: TRBJ1-2

DNA: TGCGCCAGCAGCTTGGGGACAGGGGCAAATTCACCCCTCCACTTT
CDR3: CASSLGTGANSPLHF
size: NA
D: TRBD1
V: TRBV5-1
length: 15
J: TRBJ1-6

DNA: TGCGCCAGCAGCCAAGATTCACAGGGGAGGACTGAAGCTTTCTTT
CDR3: CASSQDSQGRTEAFF
size: NA
D: TRBD1
V: TRBV4-1
length: 15
J: TRBJ1-1

DNA: TGTGCCAGCAGCCAAAATCCGGGACAGGGGTTTTCACCCCTCCACTTT
CDR3: CASSQNPGQGFSPLHF
size: few
D: TRBD1
V: TRBV4-2
length: 16
J: TRBJ1-6

DNA: TGCGCCAGCAGCTTGGCCCCCGGGGACAGGGGTTCACCCCTCCACTTT
CDR3: CASSLAPGDRGSPLHF
size: NA
D: TRBD1
V: TRBV5-1
length: 16
J: TRBJ1-6

DNA: TGCGCCAGCAGCTTCGGCCGTCCTAGGGAAAAACTGTTTTTT
CDR3: CASSFGRPREKLFF
size: NA
D: NA
V: TRBV5-1
length: 14
J: TRBJ1-4

DNA: TGTGCCAGCAGCTTACTCGGGATACGAACTTTCTTT
CDR3: CASSLLGIRTFF
size: once
D: NA
V: TRBV11-2
length: 12
J: TRBJ1-1

DNA: TGTGCCAGCGTGGGACTAGCGGACACCGGGGAGCTGTTTTTT
CDR3: CASVGLADTGELFF
size: NA
D: TRBD2
V: TRBV25-1
length: 14
J: TRBJ2-2

DNA: TGCGCCAGCAGCTTCGCGGGACTAGCGGGGGTATACAATGAGCAGTTCTTC
CDR3: CASSFAGLAGVYNEQFF
size: NA
D: TRBD2
V: TRBV5-1
length: 17
J: TRBJ2-1

DNA: TGTGCCAGCAGCTTAGATTCGTACTCTGGGGCCAACGTCCTGACTTTC
CDR3: CASSLDSYSGANVLTF
size: NA
D: NA
V: TRBV11-2
length: 16
J: TRBJ2-6

DNA: TGTGCCAGCTCACAGGGGTCCGGAGCTTTCTTT
CDR3: CASSQGSGAFF
size: NA
D: NA
V: TRBV18
length: 11
J: TRBJ1-1